This section outlines one T cell receptor (beta chain) sequence together with its context. The primer mix had 60 Vbeta and 13 Jbeta primers. Profiling relied on immunoSEQ multiplex PCR, and the TCRdb table lists in-frame clones only, not all of them. Among about 83,000 clones listed, 78% were seen once. Trimming removed 5 bases from V and 2 bases from J, with 9 bases in between. The CDR3 length is 13 residues. Germline V gene sequence: CDR1 MNHEY, CDR2 SMNVEV (reference sequence). The sample is drawn from a study of cytomegalovirus exposure and HLA in healthy donors. Material: PBMCs. The receptor's source is a man aged 18 to 30 in good health and CMV-seropositive. The chain uses TRBV27 and TRBJ1-2; a weak D match, TRBD1 (6 bases). The CDR3 loop is CASSPQGNYGYTF. The CDR3 DNA is TGTGCCAGCAGTCCCCAGGGGAACTATGGCTACACCTTC.